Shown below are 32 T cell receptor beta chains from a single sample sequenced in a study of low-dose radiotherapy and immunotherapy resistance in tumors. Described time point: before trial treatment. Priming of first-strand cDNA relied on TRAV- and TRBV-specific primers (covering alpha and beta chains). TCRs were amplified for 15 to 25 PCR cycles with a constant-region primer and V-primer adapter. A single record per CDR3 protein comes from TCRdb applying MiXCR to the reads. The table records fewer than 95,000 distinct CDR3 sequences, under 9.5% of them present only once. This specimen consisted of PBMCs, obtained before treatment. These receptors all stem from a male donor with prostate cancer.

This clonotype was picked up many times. The CDR3 sequence is CASSYSMGQGSSYEQYF. The DNA for the CDR3 is TGTGCCAGCAGTTACTCGATGGGACAGGGTAGCTCCTACGAGCAGTACTTC. This sequence joins TRBV6-6 and TRBJ2-7; 9 bases are a match to TRBD1. The junction had 6 bases not matched to a gene; V was cut back by 0 bases and J by 0 bases. Germline V gene lookup returns CDR1 MNHNY and CDR2 SVGAGI (reference sequence). The CDR3 contains 17 residues.

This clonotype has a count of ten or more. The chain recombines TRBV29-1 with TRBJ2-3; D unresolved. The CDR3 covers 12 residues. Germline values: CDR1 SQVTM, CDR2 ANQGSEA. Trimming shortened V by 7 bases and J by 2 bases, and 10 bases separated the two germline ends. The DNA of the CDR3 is TGCAGCGCCGACTCCAACACAGATACGCAGTATTTT. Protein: CSADSNTDTQYF.

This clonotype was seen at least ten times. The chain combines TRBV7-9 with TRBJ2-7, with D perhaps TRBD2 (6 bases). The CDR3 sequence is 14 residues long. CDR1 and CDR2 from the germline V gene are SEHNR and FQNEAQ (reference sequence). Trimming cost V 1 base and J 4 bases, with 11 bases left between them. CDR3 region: CASSLGGVKYEQYF. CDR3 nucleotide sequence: TGTGCCAGCAGCTTAGGGGGGGTTAAATACGAGCAGTACTTC.

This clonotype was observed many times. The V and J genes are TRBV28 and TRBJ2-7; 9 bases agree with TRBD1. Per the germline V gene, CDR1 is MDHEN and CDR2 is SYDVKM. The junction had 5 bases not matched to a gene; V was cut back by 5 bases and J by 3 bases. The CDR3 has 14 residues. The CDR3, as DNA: TGTGCCAGCAGTCGCACAGGGGGCAACTACGAGCAGTACTTC. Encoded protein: CASSRTGGNYEQYF.

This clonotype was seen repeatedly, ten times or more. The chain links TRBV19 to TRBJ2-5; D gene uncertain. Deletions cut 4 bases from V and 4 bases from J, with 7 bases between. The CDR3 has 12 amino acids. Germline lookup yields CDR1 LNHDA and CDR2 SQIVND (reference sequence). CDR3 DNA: TGTGCCAGTAGTACGCTAGGAGAGACCCAGTACTTC. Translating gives CASSTLGETQYF.

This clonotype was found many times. CDR3 amino acids: CASREFYEQFF. In DNA form, the CDR3 reads TGTGCCAGCAGGGAGTTTTATGAGCAGTTCTTC. The chain uses TRBV6-2 or TRBV6-3 and TRBJ2-1, with D uncertain. The germline gives CDR1 MNHEY, CDR2 SVGEGT. The CDR3 length is 11 residues. Trimming took off 6 bases at V and 8 bases at J, with 8 bases between the two ends.

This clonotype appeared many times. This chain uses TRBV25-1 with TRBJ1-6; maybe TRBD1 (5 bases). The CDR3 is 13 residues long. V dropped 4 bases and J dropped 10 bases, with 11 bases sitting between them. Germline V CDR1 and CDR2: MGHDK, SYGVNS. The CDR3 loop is CASSAGAQSPLHF. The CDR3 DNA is TGTGCCAGCAGTGCCGGGGCTCAATCACCCCTCCACTTT.

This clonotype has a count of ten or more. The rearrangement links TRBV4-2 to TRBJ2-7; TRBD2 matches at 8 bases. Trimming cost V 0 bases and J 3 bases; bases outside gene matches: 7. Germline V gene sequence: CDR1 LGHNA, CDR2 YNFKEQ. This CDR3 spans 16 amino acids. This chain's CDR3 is CASSQDLGGRHYEQYF. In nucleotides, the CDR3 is TGTGCCAGCAGCCAAGATCTCGGCGGGAGGCACTACGAGCAGTACTTC.

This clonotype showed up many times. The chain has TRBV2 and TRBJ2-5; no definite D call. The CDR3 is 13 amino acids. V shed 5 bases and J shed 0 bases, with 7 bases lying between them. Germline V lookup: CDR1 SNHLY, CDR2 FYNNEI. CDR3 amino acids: CASSYGYQETQYF. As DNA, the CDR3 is TGTGCCAGCAGTTACGGGTACCAAGAGACCCAGTACTTC.

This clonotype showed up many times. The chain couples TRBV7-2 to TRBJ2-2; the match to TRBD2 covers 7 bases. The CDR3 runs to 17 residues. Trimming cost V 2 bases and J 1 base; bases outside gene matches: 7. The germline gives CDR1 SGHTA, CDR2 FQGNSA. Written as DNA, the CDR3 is TGTGCCAGCAGCTTAAATTCTGGGGGGGTGAACACCGGGGAGCTGTTTTTT. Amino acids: CASSLNSGGVNTGELFF.

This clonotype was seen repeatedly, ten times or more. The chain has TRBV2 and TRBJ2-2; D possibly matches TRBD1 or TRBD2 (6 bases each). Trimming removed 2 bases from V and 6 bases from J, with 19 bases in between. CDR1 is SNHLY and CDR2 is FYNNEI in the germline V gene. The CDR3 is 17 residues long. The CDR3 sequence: CASSEYPDSTGAGELFF. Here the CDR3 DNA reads TGTGCCAGCAGTGAATACCCGGACAGCACGGGGGCCGGGGAGCTGTTTTTT.

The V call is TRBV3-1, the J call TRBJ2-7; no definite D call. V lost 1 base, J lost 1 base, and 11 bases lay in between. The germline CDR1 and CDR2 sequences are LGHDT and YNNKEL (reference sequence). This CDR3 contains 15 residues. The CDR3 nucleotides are TGTGCCAGCAGCCAAGCCCCGGGCTTTTCCTACGAGCAGTACTTC. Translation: CASSQAPGFSYEQYF.

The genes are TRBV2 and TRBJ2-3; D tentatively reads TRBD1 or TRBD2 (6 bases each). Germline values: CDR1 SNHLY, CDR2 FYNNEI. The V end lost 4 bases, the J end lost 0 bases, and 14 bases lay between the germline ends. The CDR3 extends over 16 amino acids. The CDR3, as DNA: TGTGCCAGCAGTGGCGGAGGGGGAACTAGCACAGATACGCAGTATTTT. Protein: CASSGGGGTSTDTQYF.

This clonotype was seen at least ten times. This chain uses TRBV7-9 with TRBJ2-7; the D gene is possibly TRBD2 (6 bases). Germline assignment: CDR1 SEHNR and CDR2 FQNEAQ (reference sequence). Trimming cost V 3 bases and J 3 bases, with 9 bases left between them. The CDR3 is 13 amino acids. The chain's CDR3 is CASSFGTGYEQYF. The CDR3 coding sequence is TGTGCCAGCAGCTTCGGGACTGGCTACGAGCAGTACTTC.

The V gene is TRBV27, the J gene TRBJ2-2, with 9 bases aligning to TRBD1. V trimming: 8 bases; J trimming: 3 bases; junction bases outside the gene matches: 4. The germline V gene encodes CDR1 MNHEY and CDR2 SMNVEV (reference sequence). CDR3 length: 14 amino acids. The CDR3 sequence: CASRDRVYTGELFF. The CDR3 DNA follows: TGTGCCAGCCGGGACAGGGTCTACACCGGGGAGCTGTTTTTT.

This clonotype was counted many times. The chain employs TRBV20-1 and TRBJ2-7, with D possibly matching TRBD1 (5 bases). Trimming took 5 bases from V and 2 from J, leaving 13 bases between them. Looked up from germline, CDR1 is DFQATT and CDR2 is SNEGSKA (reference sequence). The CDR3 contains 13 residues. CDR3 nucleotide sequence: TGCAGTGCTGGGGCAGGGCCCCCCTACGAGCAGTACTTC. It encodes CSAGAGPPYEQYF.

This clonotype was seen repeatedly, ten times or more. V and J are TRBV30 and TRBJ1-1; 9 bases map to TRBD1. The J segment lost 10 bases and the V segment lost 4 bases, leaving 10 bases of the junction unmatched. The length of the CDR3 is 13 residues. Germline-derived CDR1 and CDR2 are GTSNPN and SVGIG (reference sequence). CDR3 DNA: TGTGCCTGGAAGGGACAGGGTATGAGTCGAGCTTTCTTT. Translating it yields CAWKGQGMSRAFF.

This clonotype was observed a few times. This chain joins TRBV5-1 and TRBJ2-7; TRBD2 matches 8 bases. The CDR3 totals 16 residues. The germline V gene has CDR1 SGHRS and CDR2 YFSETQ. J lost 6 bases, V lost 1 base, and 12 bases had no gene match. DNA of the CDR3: TGCGCCAGCAGCTTGAGCGGGGGTGGTGGCGCATTCGAGCAGTACTTC. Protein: CASSLSGGGGAFEQYF.

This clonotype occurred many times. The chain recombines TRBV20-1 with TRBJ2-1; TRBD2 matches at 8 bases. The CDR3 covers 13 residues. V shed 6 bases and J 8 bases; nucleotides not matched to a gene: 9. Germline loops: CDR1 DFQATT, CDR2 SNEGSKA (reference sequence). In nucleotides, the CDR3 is TGCAGTGCCCCGAGCGGGAGCGGCTATGAGCAGTTCTTC. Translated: CSAPSGSGYEQFF.

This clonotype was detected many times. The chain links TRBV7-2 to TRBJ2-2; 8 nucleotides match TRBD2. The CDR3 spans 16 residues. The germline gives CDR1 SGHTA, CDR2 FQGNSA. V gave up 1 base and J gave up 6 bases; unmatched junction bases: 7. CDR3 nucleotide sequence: TGTGCCAGCAGCTTAGGATTAGCGGGACTCTCCGGGGAGCTGTTTTTT. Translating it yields CASSLGLAGLSGELFF.

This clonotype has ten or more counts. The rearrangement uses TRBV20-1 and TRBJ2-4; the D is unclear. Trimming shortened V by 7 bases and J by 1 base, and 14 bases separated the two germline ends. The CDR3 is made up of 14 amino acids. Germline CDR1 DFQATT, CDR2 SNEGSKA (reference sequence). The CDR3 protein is CSVGASGAKNIQYF. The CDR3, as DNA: TGCAGTGTCGGAGCGAGTGGCGCCAAAAACATTCAGTACTTC.

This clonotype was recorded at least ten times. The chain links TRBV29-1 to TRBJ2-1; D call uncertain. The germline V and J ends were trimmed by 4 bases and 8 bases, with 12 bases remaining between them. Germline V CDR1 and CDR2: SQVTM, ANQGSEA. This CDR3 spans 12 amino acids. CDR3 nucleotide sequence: TGCAGCGTTGGAATGGGCAATCATGAGCAGTTCTTC. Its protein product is CSVGMGNHEQFF.

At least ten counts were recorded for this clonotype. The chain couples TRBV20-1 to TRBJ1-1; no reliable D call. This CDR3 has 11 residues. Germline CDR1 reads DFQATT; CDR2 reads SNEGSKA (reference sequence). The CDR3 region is CGDLGSTEAFF. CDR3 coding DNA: TGCGGGGATCTAGGGTCCACTGAAGCTTTCTTT.

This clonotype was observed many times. In nucleotides, the CDR3 is TGCGCCAGCAGAGCGGGACTCGCGAACACTGAAGCTTTCTTT. Its protein is CASRAGLANTEAFF. This rearrangement joins TRBV4-3 to TRBJ1-1; weak D call: TRBD1 (5 bases). The V end was cut by 6 bases, the J end by 1 base, with 12 bases between. Germline V lookup: CDR1 LGHNA, CDR2 YSLEER. CDR3 length equals 14 residues.

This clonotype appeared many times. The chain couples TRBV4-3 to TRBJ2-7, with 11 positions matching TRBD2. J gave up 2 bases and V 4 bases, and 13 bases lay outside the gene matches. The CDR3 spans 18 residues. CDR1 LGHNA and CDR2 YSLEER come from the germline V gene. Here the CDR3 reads CASSPQELAGETTYEQYF. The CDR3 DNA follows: TGCGCCAGCAGCCCTCAGGAACTAGCGGGGGAAACTACCTACGAGCAGTACTTC.

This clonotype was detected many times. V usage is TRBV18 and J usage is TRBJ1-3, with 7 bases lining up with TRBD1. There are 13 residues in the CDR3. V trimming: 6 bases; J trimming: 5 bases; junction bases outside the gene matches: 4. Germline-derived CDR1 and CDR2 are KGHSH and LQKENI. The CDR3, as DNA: TGTGCCAGCTCTCCGGGACAGCGAAACACCATATATTTT. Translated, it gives CASSPGQRNTIYF.

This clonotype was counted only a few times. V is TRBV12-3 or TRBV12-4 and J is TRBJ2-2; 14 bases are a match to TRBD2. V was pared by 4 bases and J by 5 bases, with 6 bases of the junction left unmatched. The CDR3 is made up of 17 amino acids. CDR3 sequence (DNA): TGTGCCAGCAGTTCCGGGACTAGCGGGAGAGGTACCGGGGAGCTGTTTTTT. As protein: CASSSGTSGRGTGELFF.

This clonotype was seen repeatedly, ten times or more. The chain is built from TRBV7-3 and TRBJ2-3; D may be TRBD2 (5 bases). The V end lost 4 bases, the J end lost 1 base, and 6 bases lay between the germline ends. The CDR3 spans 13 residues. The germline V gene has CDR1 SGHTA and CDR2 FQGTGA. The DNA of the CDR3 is TGTGCCAGCAGCTCCGGGGGCACAGATACGCAGTATTTT. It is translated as CASSSGGTDTQYF.

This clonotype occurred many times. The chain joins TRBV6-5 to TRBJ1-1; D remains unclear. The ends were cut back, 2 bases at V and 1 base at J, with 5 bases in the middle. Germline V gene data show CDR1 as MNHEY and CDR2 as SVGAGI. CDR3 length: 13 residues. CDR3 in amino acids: CASSYMRNTEAFF. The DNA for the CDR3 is TGTGCCAGCAGTTACATGCGGAACACTGAAGCTTTCTTT.

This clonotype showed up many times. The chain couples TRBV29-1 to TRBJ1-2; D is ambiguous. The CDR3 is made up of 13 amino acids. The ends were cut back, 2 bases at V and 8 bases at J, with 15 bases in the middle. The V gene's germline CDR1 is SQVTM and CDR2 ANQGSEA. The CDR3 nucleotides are TGCAGCGTTGAATCCCCCGGTGGAAGCGGCTACACCTTC. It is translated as CSVESPGGSGYTF.

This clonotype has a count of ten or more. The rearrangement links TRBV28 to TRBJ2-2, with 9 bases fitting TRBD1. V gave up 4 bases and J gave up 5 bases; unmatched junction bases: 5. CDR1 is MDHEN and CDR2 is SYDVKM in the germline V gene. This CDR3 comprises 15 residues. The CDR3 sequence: CASSWGQGVTGELFF. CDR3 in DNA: TGTGCCAGCAGTTGGGGACAGGGAGTTACCGGGGAGCTGTTTTTT.

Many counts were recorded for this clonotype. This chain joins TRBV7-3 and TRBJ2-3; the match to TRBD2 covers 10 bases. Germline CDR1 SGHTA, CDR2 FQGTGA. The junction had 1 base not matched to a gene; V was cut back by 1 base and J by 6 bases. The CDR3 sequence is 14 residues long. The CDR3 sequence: CASSLMTSGDTQYF. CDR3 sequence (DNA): TGTGCCAGCAGCTTAATGACTAGCGGGGATACGCAGTATTTT.